The sequence of this T cell receptor beta chain was determined in a study of cytomegalovirus exposure and HLA in healthy donors. As to this clone: The antigen is not known.

Trimming cost V 2 bases and J 5 bases, with 12 bases left between them. The CDR3 contains 14 residues. CDR1 is MNHNS and CDR2 is SASEGT in the germline V gene. Primers for the PCR totalled 60 Vbeta and 13 Jbeta. The protocol was immunoSEQ multiplex PCR, while the TCRdb copy is restricted to in-frame clones and leaves out a portion. Found here are more than 70,000 clones, about 70% of them singletons; the top ten hold around 2.8%. General study findings and limits: An Asian-associated ancestry cluster reportedly showed fewer N-insertions than the approximately 700-donor mean in a later analysis. One cluster of highly shared sequence variants probably arose as a sequencing artifact. HLA-A and HLA-B allele assignments for most subjects were reportedly predicted accurately using TCR beta sequences.

The sequencing input was PBMCs. The chain carries TRBV6-1 and TRBJ1-2; weak D call: TRBD1 (6 bases). This receptor was obtained from a man aged 40-49 years in good health and CMV-seronegative. This chain's CDR3 is CASSEWGQGYGYTF. CDR3 nucleotides: TGTGCCAGCAGTGAATGGGGGCAGGGGTATGGCTACACCTTC.